One and the same sample provided the 16 T cell receptor beta chains below, sequenced in a study of Tregs in tolerant kidney transplant recipients. Related graft donors supplied nonmyeloablative bone marrow transplants, and mixed chimerism was transient. Repertoires were generated with immunoSEQ multiplex PCR, while TCRdb's copy carries only in-frame clones and drops some. The table includes roughly 50,000 clones, 89% detected once. Sequenced here: CD8+ T cells from blood (PBMCs), sampled 12 months after the transplant. The receptors were gathered from a human patient who received a combined kidney and bone marrow transplant. The graft donor may have given rise to some T cells.

This clone showed up just once. This rearrangement joins TRBV4-2 to TRBJ2-7; no reliable D call. This CDR3 spans 13 amino acids. V was clipped by 4 bases and J by 0 bases, with 7 bases between them. From germline, CDR1 is LGHNA and CDR2 YNFKEQ. CDR3 in amino acids: CASSPGISYEQYF. CDR3 DNA: TGTGCCAGCAGCCCAGGAATCTCCTACGAGCAGTACTTC.

The chain carries TRBV27 and TRBJ2-2, with 9 bases identical to TRBD2. Germline values: CDR1 MNHEY, CDR2 SMNVEV (reference sequence). The CDR3 is made up of 14 amino acids. The trim removed 4 bases at V and 7 bases at J, leaving 4 bases unmatched. CDR3 sequence: CASSSGLALGELFF. The DNA for the CDR3 is TGTGCCAGCAGTTCGGGACTAGCTCTCGGGGAGCTGTTTTTT.

This rearrangement joins TRBV15 to TRBJ2-1; 12 bases are a match to TRBD2. CDR1 is LNHNV, CDR2 YYDKDF, per germline (reference sequence). V lost 1 base to trimming and J lost 7 bases; unmatched junction nucleotides: 11. The CDR3 runs to 18 residues. In nucleotides, the CDR3 is TGTGCCACCAGCAGAGTTTACCTAGCGGGAGGGCCGAGGAATGAGCAGTTCTTC. Its translation: CATSRVYLAGGPRNEQFF.

This clone turned up a few times. The V gene is TRBV30, the J gene TRBJ2-7; D is unclear. This CDR3 region has 15 residues. V gave up 4 bases and J gave up 2 bases, with 18 bases separating them. From germline, CDR1 is GTSNPN and CDR2 SVGIG (reference sequence). CDR3 nucleotides: TGTGCCTGGACCAGAGACGGAACTACCGCCTACGAGCAGTACTTC. Its translation: CAWTRDGTTAYEQYF.

The rearrangement joins TRBV28 to TRBJ2-3, with 7 positions matching TRBD2. The J segment lost 2 bases and the V segment lost 3 bases, leaving 20 bases of the junction unmatched. Germline CDR1 reads MDHEN; CDR2 reads SYDVKM. The CDR3 spans 20 residues. The CDR3 DNA sequence: TGTGCCAGCAGTTTGCCGGCAGGGCGACTAGCCCCTAAACACACAGATACGCAGTATTTT. Protein sequence: CASSLPAGRLAPKHTDTQYF.

This chain joins TRBV6-1 and TRBJ2-5, with 10 bases lining up with TRBD2. The CDR3 is made up of 20 amino acids. Germline CDR1 and CDR2: MNHNS and SASEGT. V gave up 1 base and J gave up 2 bases; unmatched junction bases: 16. This CDR3 is CASSEEFGVVLAGEQETQYF. Written as DNA, the CDR3 is TGTGCCAGCAGTGAAGAGTTTGGGGTGGTGCTAGCGGGAGAGCAAGAGACCCAGTACTTC.

This clone showed up just once. The V call is TRBV7-6, the J call TRBJ1-2; D unresolved. The CDR3 consists of 14 residues. Germline V gives CDR1 SGHVS, CDR2 FNYEAQ. Trimming removed 1 base at V and 5 bases at J, with 11 bases between. The CDR3 coding sequence is TGTGCCAGCAGCTTAGTAGAGACAAGTTATGGCTACACCTTC. Its translation is CASSLVETSYGYTF.

The V gene is TRBV19, the J gene TRBJ2-2; 13 positions match TRBD2. The CDR3 contains 15 residues. Germline V lookup: CDR1 LNHDA, CDR2 SQIVND (reference sequence). Trimming removed 7 bases from V and 5 bases from J; junction bases left unmatched: 4. The CDR3 spells CASNGLAGETGELFF. In nucleotides, the CDR3 is TGTGCCAGTAATGGACTAGCGGGGGAAACCGGGGAGCTGTTTTTT.

This clone was recorded once. The sample contains more than one DNA sequence encoding this CDR3. The chain is built from TRBV27 and TRBJ1-2; perhaps TRBD1 as D (5 bases). Germline loops: CDR1 MNHEY, CDR2 SMNVEV (reference sequence). Trimming left V 0 bases short and J 5 bases short, with 10 bases between. The CDR3 sequence is 14 residues long. CDR3 DNA: TGTGCCAGCAGTTTATCTGGACAAACTTATGGCTACACCTTC. This sequence encodes CASSLSGQTYGYTF.

This chain joins TRBV27 and TRBJ2-2; D unresolved. CDR1 MNHEY and CDR2 SMNVEV come from the germline V gene (reference sequence). The CDR3 extends over 12 amino acids. Trimming pared 7 bases from V and 6 bases from J, leaving 9 bases between. In DNA form, the CDR3 reads TGTGCCAGCACAGGATGGGCCGGGGAGCTGTTTTTT. Its protein is CASTGWAGELFF.

This clone has just a few counts. The chain employs TRBV30 and TRBJ2-7, with 9 positions matching TRBD1. CDR1 is GTSNPN and CDR2 is SVGIG in the germline V gene (reference sequence). The CDR3 has 16 residues. The J segment lost 3 bases and the V segment lost 2 bases, leaving 11 bases of the junction unmatched. CDR3 sequence reads: CAWSTLGDRAYYEQYF. CDR3 DNA: TGTGCCTGGAGTACACTGGGGGACAGGGCATACTACGAGCAGTACTTC. Based on the CDR3 plus reference TRBV30 and TRBJ2-7, the full variable domain is SQTIHQWPATLVQPVGSPLSLECTVEGTSNPNLYWYRQAAGRGLQLLFYSVGIGQISSEVPQNLSASRPQDRQFILSSKKLLLSDSGFYLCAWSTLGDRAYYEQYFGPGTRLTVT.

The CDR3 DNA is TGTGCCAGTAGTACTCCCGACATTCGGTCAAGTGATACGCAGTATTTT. Residues: CASSTPDIRSSDTQYF. The rearrangement joins TRBV19 to TRBJ2-3; D is unclear. Germline V gene lookup returns CDR1 LNHDA and CDR2 SQIVND (reference sequence). Trimming took 4 bases from V and 6 from J, leaving 20 bases between them. This CDR3 contains 16 residues.

The chain has TRBV28 and TRBJ2-3; 9 bases fit TRBD2. Unmatched junction bases numbered 10, after V lost 10 bases and J lost 2 bases. The germline V gene has CDR1 MDHEN and CDR2 SYDVKM. The CDR3 has 15 residues. The CDR3 loop reads CATWPSGDLTDTQYF. The CDR3 DNA reads TGTGCCACTTGGCCTAGCGGGGACCTCACAGATACGCAGTATTTT.

The rearrangement links TRBV11-2 to TRBJ2-1, with 8 bases lining up with TRBD2. The CDR3 has 15 residues. The germline gives CDR1 SGHAT, CDR2 FQNNGV. Germline trimming cut 2 bases from V and 8 bases from J; bases unmatched to any gene: 8. CDR3 in DNA: TGTGCCAGCAGCTTATCTAGCGGGTTTCGATATGAGCAGTTCTTC. Its protein product is CASSLSSGFRYEQFF.

The DNA of the CDR3 is TGTGCCAGCCACCTCCTTAGCGGGAGAATTCATGAGCAGTTCTTC. Translating it yields CASHLLSGRIHEQFF. This chain joins TRBV11-2 and TRBJ2-1; 9 nucleotides match TRBD2. The V segment lost 8 bases and the J segment 8 bases; nucleotides outside the gene matches: 13. From germline, CDR1 is SGHAT and CDR2 FQNNGV. This CDR3 comprises 15 residues.

The CDR3 loop is CASSSLGGGTTGELFF. The CDR3 DNA reads TGTGCCAGCAGCTCCCTAGGCGGGGGGACGACCGGGGAGCTGTTTTTT. This chain uses TRBV13 with TRBJ2-2, with 8 bases lining up with TRBD2. The CDR3 covers 16 residues. V was clipped by 4 bases and J by 5 bases; unmatched bases: 9. Germline-derived CDR1 and CDR2 are PRHDT and FYEKMQ (reference sequence).